Included here is one TCR beta chain sequence, with context. This clone appeared once. Which antigen it targets is not known. Nothing much larger sits one base from this clone, and base qualities are not available. Other DNA sequences in the same sample also yield this CDR3. Reading the germline V gene gives CDR1 SGHAT and CDR2 FQNNGV. Cut back by 1 base and 2 bases, the V and J ends lie 11 bases apart. The CDR3 measures 15 amino acids from cysteine to phenylalanine. Just the 45-base CDR3 DNA is kept, in frame starting at base 1. This sample was included in a study of OX40 agonist ivuxolimab in advanced cancers. A note on the overall study: Ivuxolimab, which targeted the costimulatory receptor OX40 (CD134), was an agonistic, fully human IgG2 monoclonal antibody. The dose-escalation cohort was roughly 87% male with a mean age of roughly 62 years, ranging from about 23 to 85. Partial responses occurred in three dose-escalation patients: two with cutaneous melanoma and one with hepatocellular carcinoma. The paper covers the monotherapy dose-escalation part of the phase I ivuxolimab trial, which included N of about 50 patients. Of the roughly 51 patients in dose escalation, about 20 had hepatocellular carcinoma, approximately 15 had melanoma, 9 had renal cell carcinoma and 9 had head and neck cancer. Prior anti-PD-1, anti-PD-L1 or anti-CTLA-4 therapy was permitted, and checkpoint inhibitors had been received by roughly two fifths of dose-escalation patients. Intravenous ivuxolimab was administered to patients every 2 weeks at six dose levels: 0.01, 0.1, 0.3, 1.5, 3 and 10 mg/kg. The purpose of peripheral TCRbeta sequencing was to test whether ivuxolimab changed TCR sequence diversity and led to clonal T-cell expansion. Here is what the overall study found, with its caveats: At doses of 0.1 to 3.0 mg/kg, clonal expansion of both CD4+ and CD8+ T cells in blood was seen between baseline and week 6. Low levels of normalized T-cell clonal expansion were also seen in some patients who did not respond. After ivuxolimab, CD8+ T cells had more expanded clones than CD4+ T cells on average. The antigen specificity of the clonally expanded peripheral T cells was not determined. Partial responders in the 0.1-3.0 mg/kg groups had among the lowest normalized peripheral clonal expansion, especially among CD8+ T cells.

Genomic DNA was extracted from sorted cells for sequencing of the TCRbeta CDR3 region. TCRbeta CDR3 regions were sequenced using the immunoSEQ Assay. As stored in TCRdb, this immuneACCESS dataset retains in-frame rearrangements with V and J assigned. A fraction of the clones does not appear; measured against another copy, unresolved V genes explain less than half of the discrepancy, and the remainder lacks a known reason. The sample table records about 59,000 clones; 82% of these occur just once. The biggest ten clones account for 0.4% to 0.55% of the sample. The trial excluded patients who had a history of autoimmune disease or were on systemic immunosuppression. In every dose cohort, peripheral blood was drawn for TCR sequencing at baseline, cycle 4 day 1, and cycle 7 day 1. Samples were obtained from an open-label, multicenter, first-in-human phase I dose-escalation trial of ivuxolimab. The trial enrolled adults with locally advanced or metastatic head and neck squamous cell, hepatocellular, melanoma or renal cell carcinoma. Before TCR sequencing, CD4+ T cells and CD8+ T cells from peripheral blood were sorted into separate populations.

The source was CD4+ or CD8+ T cells sorted from blood, collected in a trial of the OX40 agonist ivuxolimab. The receptor comes from an adult with an advanced solid tumor such as melanoma, head and neck, liver or kidney cancer. The V and J genes are TRBV11-2 and TRBJ2-5; TRBD1 might be the D gene, on 5 matching bases. The DNA sequence is as follows: TGTGCCAGCAGCTTAGGGGCAGGGCCACAAGAGACCCAGTACTTC. Its translation reads: CASSLGAGPQETQYF.